A single sample gave rise to the 10 T cell receptor beta chains below, sequenced in a study of shared clonotypes between healthy human individuals. Cells designated naive CD8 were CD45RO-negative and were positively selected for CCR7, with terminally differentiated effector memory CD45RA+ cells excluded. Repertoires were generated with immunoSEQ multiplex PCR, while TCRdb's copy carries only in-frame clones and drops some. The sample shows some 2.1 million clones, around 95% of them seen only once. What was sequenced was naive CD8+ T cells from PBMCs. Receptors were obtained from a man between 18 and 35 years old in good health. Some clones in this sample may be carry-over from other donors' samples.

The chain is built from TRBV5-1 and TRBJ2-1, with D perhaps matching TRBD1 or TRBD2 (6 bases each). Germline V CDR1 and CDR2: SGHRS, YFSETQ. Between the trimmed V and J ends, which lost 3 bases and 4 bases, there was a span of 17 bases. The CDR3 sequence is 16 residues long. This chain's CDR3 is CASSSPLGGYYNEQFF. CDR3 DNA: TGCGCCAGCAGCTCCCCACTAGGGGGGTATTACAATGAGCAGTTCTTC.

This chain links TRBV2 with TRBJ2-1; maybe TRBD2 (6 bases). Trimming removed 7 bases at V and 8 bases at J, with 24 bases between. This CDR3 region has 16 residues. Germline lookup yields CDR1 SNHLY and CDR2 FYNNEI. DNA for the CDR3: TGTGCCAGCACCGGACTAACCGGAGAGGTGGGCTATGAGCAGTTCTTC. This encodes CASTGLTGEVGYEQFF.

The chain links TRBV7-9 to TRBJ2-7; possibly TRBD1 for D (6 bases). Trimming pared 4 bases from V and 1 base from J, leaving 20 bases between. The CDR3 has 17 amino acids. Germline V gene sequence: CDR1 SEHNR, CDR2 FQNEAQ (reference sequence). In DNA form, the CDR3 reads TGTGCCAGCAGCTCCCCCACCCACGCAGGGGTTTCCTACGAGCAGTACTTC. This encodes CASSSPTHAGVSYEQYF.

The J gene is TRBJ1-3, the V gene TRBV4-1; tentative D call: TRBD1 (6 bases). V gave up 5 bases and J gave up 2 bases, with 16 bases separating them. Germline CDR1 is MGHRA and CDR2 is YSYEKL. This CDR3 is built from 16 residues. CDR3 sequence (DNA): TGCGCCAGCAGCGGACGACAGGAGGGCCCTGGAAACACCATATATTTT. Its translation is CASSGRQEGPGNTIYF.

V is TRBV5-5 and J is TRBJ1-4; 7 positions match TRBD1. The CDR3 consists of 14 residues. Per germline, CDR1 SGHKS and CDR2 YYEKEE (reference sequence). V was pared by 4 bases and J by 7 bases, with 7 bases of the junction left unmatched. CDR3 nucleotide sequence: TGTGCCAGCAGCCTGGGCAGGGGGAGTGAAAAACTGTTTTTT. Encoded protein: CASSLGRGSEKLFF.

The J gene is TRBJ2-6, the V gene TRBV27; 11 nucleotides align to TRBD1. There are 17 residues in the CDR3. Looked up from germline, CDR1 is MNHEY and CDR2 is SMNVEV (reference sequence). Germline trimming cut 6 bases from V and 0 bases from J; bases unmatched to any gene: 4. CDR3 DNA sequence: TGTGCCAGCAGAGGACAGGGGGCTCCCTCTGGGGCCAACGTCCTGACTTTC. Translated: CASRGQGAPSGANVLTF.

This chain's CDR3 is CASSSNFVYEQYF. CDR3 bases: TGTGCCAGCAGTTCCAATTTTGTGTACGAGCAGTACTTC. This chain connects TRBV28 to TRBJ2-7, with D unclear. Germline CDR1 reads MDHEN; CDR2 reads SYDVKM. The CDR3 runs 13 residues. V dropped 4 bases and J dropped 4 bases, with 11 bases sitting between them. Together with reference TRBV28 and TRBJ2-7, the CDR3 gives the full variable domain: DVKVTQSSRYLVKRTGEKVFLECVQDMDHENMFWYRQDPGLGLRLIYFSYDVKMKEKGDIPEGYSVSREKKERFSLILESASTNQTSMYLCASSSNFVYEQYFGPGTRLTVT.

In regard to this clone: At the DNA level, this CDR3 is encoded by other sequences in the same sample as well. This chain uses TRBV27 with TRBJ2-7; 8 bases are a match to TRBD1. After removal of 0 bases from V and 3 bases from J, the junction contained 7 bases not matched to a gene. The germline gives CDR1 MNHEY, CDR2 SMNVEV (reference sequence). This CDR3 region has 16 residues. The CDR3, as DNA: TGTGCCAGCAGTTTATCTCCCGGGACAGGATTCTACGAGCAGTACTTC. It encodes CASSLSPGTGFYEQYF.

This sequence joins TRBV5-4 and TRBJ2-7; tentative D call: TRBD2 (6 bases). This CDR3 is built from 15 residues. Germline CDR1 and CDR2: SGHNT and YYREEE (reference sequence). The ends were cut back, 0 bases at V and 1 base at J, with 11 bases in the middle. CDR3: CASSLARSGSYEQYF. The CDR3 coding sequence is TGTGCCAGCAGCTTGGCCCGTAGCGGATCCTACGAGCAGTACTTC.

The rearrangement joins TRBV6-5 to TRBJ2-2; 8 bases align to TRBD2. Germline CDR1 MNHEY, CDR2 SVGAGI. Trimming removed 7 bases from V and 9 bases from J; junction bases left unmatched: 4. This CDR3 comprises 12 residues. CDR3 DNA: TGTGCCAGCAAACGGGAGGGTTGGGAGCTGTTTTTT. Protein product: CASKREGWELFF.